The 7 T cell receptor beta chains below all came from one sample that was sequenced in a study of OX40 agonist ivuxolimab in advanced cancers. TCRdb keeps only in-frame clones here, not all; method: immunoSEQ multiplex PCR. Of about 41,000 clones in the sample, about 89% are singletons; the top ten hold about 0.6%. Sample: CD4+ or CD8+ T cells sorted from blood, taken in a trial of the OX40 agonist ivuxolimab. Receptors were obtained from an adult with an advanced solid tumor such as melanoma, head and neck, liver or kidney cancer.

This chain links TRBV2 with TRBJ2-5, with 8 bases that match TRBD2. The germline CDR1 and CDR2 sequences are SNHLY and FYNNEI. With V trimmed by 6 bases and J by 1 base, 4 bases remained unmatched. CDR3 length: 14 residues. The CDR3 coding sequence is TGTGCCAGCAGCCGCGGGGGGCTCCAAGAGACCCAGTACTTC. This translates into CASSRGGLQETQYF.

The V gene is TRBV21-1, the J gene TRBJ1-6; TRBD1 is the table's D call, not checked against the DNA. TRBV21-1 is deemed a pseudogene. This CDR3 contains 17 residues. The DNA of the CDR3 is TGTGCCAGCAGCACCCACCTCGACAGGGTCAGTCATTCACCCCTCCACTTT. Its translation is CASSTHLDRVSHSPLHF.

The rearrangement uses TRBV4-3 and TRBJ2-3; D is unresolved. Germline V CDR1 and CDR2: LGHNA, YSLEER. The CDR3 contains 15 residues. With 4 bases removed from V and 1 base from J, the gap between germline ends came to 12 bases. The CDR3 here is CASSRRVVGTDTQYF. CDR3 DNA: TGCGCCAGCAGCCGTCGTGTCGTAGGCACAGATACGCAGTATTTT.

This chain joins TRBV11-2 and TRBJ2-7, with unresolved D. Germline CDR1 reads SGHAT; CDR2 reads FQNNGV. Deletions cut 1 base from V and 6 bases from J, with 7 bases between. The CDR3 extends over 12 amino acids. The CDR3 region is CASSLGQTEQYF. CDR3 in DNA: TGTGCCAGCAGCTTAGGCCAGACCGAGCAGTACTTC.

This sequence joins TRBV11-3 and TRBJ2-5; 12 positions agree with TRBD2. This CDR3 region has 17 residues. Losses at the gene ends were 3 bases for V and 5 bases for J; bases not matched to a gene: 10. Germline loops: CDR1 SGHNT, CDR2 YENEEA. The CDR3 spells CASSFGGTSGRQETQYF. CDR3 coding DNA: TGTGCCAGCAGCTTCGGGGGGACTAGCGGGCGGCAGGAGACCCAGTACTTC.

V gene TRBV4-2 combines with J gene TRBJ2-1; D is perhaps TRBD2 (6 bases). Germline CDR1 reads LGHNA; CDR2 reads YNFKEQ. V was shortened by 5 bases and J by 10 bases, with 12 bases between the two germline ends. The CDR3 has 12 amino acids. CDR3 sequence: CASSGGRPEQFF. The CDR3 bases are TGTGCCAGCAGCGGAGGGCGGCCCGAGCAGTTCTTC.

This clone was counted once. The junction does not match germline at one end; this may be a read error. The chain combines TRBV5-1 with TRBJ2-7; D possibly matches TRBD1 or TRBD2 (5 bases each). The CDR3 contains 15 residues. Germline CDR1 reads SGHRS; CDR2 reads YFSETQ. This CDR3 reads CASSASGTASYEQYF. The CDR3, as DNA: TGTGCCAGCAGCGCCTCCGGGACGGCCTCCTACGAGCAGTACTTC. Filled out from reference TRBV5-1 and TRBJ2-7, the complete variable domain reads KAGVTQTPRYLIKTRGQQVTLSCSPISGHRSVSWYQQTPGQGLQFLFEYFSETQRNKGNFPGRFSGRQFSNSRSEMNVSTLELGDSALYLCASSASGTASYEQYFGPGTRLTVT.